This TCR beta chain originates from a study of early T cells in non-severe SARS-CoV-2 infection. Turning to the study itself: Sequenced bulk RNA came from whole blood that was unsorted, and chains were unpaired. Findings of the study overall: The study's VDJdb matching favored anti-spike CD8 responses and missed private and CD4 specificities.

The CDR3 runs to 15 residues. V lost 5 bases to trimming and J lost 5 bases, with 19 bases between them. Germline CDR1 is MNHNS and CDR2 is SASEGT. On this clonotype: Its antigen is undetermined.

Individually, cDNA molecules had unique molecular identifiers attached to them. TCRdb analysed the 5' RACE reads with MiXCR anew, one entry per CDR3 protein. Among tens of thousands of distinct CDR3 sequences listed, 6% to 7% were seen once. This rearrangement joins TRBV6-1 to TRBJ2-7, with D possibly TRBD2 on 6 matching bases. The specimen was whole blood. The TCR sequence derives from an adult who was a healthcare worker with PCR-confirmed SARS-CoV-2 infection or an uninfected control (not recorded which). For the CDR3, the DNA is TGTGCCAGCAGTCCACCCGGGACTCTCATTAACGAGCAGTACTTC. Translation gives CASSPPGTLINEQYF.